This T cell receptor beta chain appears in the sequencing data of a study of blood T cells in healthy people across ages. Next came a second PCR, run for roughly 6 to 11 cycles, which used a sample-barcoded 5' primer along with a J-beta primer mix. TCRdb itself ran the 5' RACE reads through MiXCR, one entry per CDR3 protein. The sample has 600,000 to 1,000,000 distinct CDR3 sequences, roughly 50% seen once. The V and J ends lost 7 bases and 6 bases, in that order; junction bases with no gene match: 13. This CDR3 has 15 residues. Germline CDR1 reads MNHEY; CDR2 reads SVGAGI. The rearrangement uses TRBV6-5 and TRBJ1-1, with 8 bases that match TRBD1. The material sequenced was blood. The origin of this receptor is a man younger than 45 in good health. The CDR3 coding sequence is TGTGCCAGCAATCTACAGGGGGGTTTTGACGCTGAAGCTTTCTTT. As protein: CASNLQGGFDAEAFF.